This record concerns one T cell receptor beta chain sequence. This sample stems from a study of technical replicates of blood from several donors. Germline V gives CDR1 SGDLS, CDR2 YYNGEE. The CDR3 runs 18 residues. The J segment lost 2 bases and the V segment lost 0 bases, leaving 8 bases of the junction unmatched. The repertoire was sequenced with immunoSEQ multiplex PCR; TCRdb's copy has only in-frame clones and lacks some. Of 95,000 or so clones listed, roughly 95% are singletons. The sequenced material came from T cells isolated from PBMCs. This chain connects TRBV9 to TRBJ2-2; TRBD2 matches at 9 bases. The TCR originated in a human donor in good health. CDR3 protein: CASSVVGSGSVNTGELFF. DNA for the CDR3: TGTGCCAGCAGCGTAGTCGGTAGCGGGAGTGTAAACACCGGGGAGCTGTTTTTT. Looking up the rest from reference TRBV9 and TRBJ2-2 gives the full variable domain: DSGVTQTPKHLITATGQRVTLRCSPRSGDLSVYWYQQSLDQGLQFLIQYYNGEERAKGNILERFSAQQFPDLHSELNLSSLELGDSALYFCASSVVGSGSVNTGELFFGEGSRLTVL.